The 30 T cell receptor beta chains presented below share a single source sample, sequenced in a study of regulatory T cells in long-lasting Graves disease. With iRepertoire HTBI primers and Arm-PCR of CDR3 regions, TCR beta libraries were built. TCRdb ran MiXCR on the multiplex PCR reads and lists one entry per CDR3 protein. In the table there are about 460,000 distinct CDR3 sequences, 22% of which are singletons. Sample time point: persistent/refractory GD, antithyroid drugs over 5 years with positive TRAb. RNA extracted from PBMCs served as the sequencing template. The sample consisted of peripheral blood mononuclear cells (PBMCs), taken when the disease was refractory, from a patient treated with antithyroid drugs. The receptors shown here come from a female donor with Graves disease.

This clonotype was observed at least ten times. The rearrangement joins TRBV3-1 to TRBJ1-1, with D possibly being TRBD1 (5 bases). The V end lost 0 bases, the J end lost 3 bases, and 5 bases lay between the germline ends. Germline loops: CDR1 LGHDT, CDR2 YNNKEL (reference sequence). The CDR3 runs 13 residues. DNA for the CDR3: TGTGCCAGCAGCCAAGAAGGGGACACTGAAGCTTTCTTT. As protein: CASSQEGDTEAFF.

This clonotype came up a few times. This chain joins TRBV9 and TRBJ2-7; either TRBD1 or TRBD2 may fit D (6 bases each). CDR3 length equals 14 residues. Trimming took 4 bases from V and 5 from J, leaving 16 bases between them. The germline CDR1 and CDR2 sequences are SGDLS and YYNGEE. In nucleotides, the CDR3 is TGTGCCAGCAGCCCTCGGTGGGGGGCCCACGAGCAGTACTTC. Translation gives CASSPRWGAHEQYF.

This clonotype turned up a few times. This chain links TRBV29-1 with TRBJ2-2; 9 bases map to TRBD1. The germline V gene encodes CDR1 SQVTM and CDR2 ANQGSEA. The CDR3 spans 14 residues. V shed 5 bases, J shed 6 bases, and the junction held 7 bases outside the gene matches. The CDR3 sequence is CSVMWDRAAGELFF. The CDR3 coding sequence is TGCAGCGTTATGTGGGACAGGGCGGCCGGGGAGCTGTTTTTT.

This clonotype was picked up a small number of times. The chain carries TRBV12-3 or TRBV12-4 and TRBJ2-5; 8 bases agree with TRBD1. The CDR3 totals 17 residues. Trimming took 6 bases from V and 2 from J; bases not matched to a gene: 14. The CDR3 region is CASSRSIGRGPQETQYF. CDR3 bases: TGTGCCAGCAGCCGCTCGATTGGCAGGGGGCCTCAAGAGACCCAGTACTTC.

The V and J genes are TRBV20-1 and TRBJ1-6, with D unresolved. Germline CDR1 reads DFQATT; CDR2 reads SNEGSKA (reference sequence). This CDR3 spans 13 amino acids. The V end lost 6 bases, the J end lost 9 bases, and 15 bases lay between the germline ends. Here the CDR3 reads CSASMDVSSPLHF. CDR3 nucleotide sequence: TGCAGTGCGTCTATGGACGTCTCTTCACCCCTCCACTTT.

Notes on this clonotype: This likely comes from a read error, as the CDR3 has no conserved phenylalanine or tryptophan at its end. The CDR3 is CASSRGPLGSEAFL. DNA of the CDR3: TGTGCCAGCAGCCGCGGACCCCTGGGTAGTGAAGCTTTCCTT. This sequence joins TRBV7-3 and TRBJ1-1; D call uncertain. Trimming pared 5 bases from V and 7 bases from J, leaving 17 bases between. Germline V gene sequence: CDR1 SGHTA, CDR2 FQGTGA. CDR3 size: 14 residues.

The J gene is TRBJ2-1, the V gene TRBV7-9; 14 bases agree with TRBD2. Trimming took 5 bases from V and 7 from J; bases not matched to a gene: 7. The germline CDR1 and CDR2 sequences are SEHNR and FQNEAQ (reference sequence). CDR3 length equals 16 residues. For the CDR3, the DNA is TGTGCCAGCAGCCCTTGGGGACTAGCGGGAGTGAATGAGCAGTTCTTC. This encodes CASSPWGLAGVNEQFF.

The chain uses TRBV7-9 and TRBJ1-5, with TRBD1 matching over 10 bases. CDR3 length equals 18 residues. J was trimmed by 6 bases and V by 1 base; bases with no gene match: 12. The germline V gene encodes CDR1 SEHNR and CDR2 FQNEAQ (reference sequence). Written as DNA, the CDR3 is TGTGCCAGCAGCTTAGGGCTCACCGGGACAGGGGATAGTCAGCCCCAGCATTTT. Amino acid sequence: CASSLGLTGTGDSQPQHF.

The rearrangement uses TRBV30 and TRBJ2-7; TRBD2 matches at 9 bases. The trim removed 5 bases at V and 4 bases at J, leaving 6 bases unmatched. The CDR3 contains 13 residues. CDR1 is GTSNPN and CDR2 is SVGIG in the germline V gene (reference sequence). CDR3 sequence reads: CAWGSGRLYEQYF. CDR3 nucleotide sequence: TGTGCCTGGGGTAGCGGGAGATTGTACGAGCAGTACTTC.

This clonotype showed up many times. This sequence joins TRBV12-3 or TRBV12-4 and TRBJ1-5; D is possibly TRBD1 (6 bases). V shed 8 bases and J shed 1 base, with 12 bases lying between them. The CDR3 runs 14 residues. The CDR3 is CASHEGDSNQPQHF. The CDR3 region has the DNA TGTGCCAGCCACGAGGGGGACAGCAATCAGCCCCAGCATTTT.

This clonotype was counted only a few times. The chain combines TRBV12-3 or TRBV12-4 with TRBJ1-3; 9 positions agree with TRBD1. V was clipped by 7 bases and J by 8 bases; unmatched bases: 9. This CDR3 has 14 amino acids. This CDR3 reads CASTWDRERDTIYF. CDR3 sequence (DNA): TGTGCCAGCACCTGGGACAGGGAAAGGGACACCATATATTTT.

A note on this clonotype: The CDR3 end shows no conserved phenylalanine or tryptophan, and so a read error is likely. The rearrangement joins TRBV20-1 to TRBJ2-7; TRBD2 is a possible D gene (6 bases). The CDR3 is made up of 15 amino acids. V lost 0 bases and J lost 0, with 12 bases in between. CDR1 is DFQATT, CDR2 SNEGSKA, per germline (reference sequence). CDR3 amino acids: CSARDGGKNSYEQYS. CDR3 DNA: TGCAGTGCTAGAGATGGCGGGAAAAACTCCTACGAGCAGTACTCC.

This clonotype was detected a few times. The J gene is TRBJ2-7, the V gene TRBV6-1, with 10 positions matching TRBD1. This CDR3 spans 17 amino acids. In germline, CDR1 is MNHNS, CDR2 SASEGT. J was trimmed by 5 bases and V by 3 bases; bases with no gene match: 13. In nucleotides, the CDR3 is TGTGCCAGCAGTGATGATCTAGCCGGGACAGGGGTTGACGAGCAGTACTTC. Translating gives CASSDDLAGTGVDEQYF.

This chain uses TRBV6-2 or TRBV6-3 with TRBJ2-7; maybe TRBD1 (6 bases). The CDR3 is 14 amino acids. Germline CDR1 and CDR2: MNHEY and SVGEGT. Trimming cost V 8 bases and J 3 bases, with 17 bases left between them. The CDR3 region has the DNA TGTGCCAGCGGGTATGATTACAGGGACTACGAGCAGTACTTC. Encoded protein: CASGYDYRDYEQYF.

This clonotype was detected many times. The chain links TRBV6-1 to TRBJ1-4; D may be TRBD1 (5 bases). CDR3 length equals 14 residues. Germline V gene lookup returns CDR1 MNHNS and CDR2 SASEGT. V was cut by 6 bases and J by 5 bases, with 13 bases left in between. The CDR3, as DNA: TGTGCCAGCAGGGAGACAGTGATGAATGAAAAACTGTTTTTT. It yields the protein CASRETVMNEKLFF.

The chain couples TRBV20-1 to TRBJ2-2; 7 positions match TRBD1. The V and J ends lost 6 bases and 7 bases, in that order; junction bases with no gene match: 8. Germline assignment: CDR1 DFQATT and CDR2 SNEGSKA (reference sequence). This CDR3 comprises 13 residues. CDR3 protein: CSAPKGGVGELFF. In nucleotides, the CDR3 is TGCAGTGCCCCCAAAGGGGGCGTCGGGGAGCTGTTTTTT.

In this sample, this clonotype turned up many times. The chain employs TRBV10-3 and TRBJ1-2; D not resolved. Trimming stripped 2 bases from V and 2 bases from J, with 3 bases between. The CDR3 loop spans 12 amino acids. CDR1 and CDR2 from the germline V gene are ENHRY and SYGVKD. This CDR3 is CAISETNYGYTF. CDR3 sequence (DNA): TGTGCCATCAGTGAGACCAACTATGGCTACACCTTC.

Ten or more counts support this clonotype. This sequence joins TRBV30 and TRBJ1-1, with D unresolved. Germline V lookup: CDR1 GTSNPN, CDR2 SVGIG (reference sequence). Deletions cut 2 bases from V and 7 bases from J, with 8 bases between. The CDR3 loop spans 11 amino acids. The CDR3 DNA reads TGTGCCTGGAGTCAGAGTGATGAAGCTTTCTTT. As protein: CAWSQSDEAFF.

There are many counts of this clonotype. For the CDR3, the DNA is TGCAGCGGGATGACAGGGAACACTGAAGCTTTCTTT. This codes for CSGMTGNTEAFF. The rearrangement uses TRBV29-1 and TRBJ1-1, with D maybe TRBD1 (6 bases). Germline V gene lookup returns CDR1 SQVTM and CDR2 ANQGSEA. The CDR3 runs to 12 residues. The germline V and J ends were trimmed by 7 bases and 1 base, with 10 bases remaining between them. Supplemented by reference TRBV29-1 and TRBJ1-1, the full variable domain reads SAVISQKPSRDICQRGTSLTIQCQVDSQVTMMFWYRQQPGQSLTLIATANQGSEATYESGFVIDKFPISRPNLTFSTLTVSNMSPEDSSIYLCSGMTGNTEAFFGQGTRLTVV.

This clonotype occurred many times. CDR3: CASSSGGPYEQYF. The CDR3 nucleotides read TGTGCCAGCAGTAGCGGGGGTCCCTACGAGCAGTACTTC. V usage is TRBV11-2 and J usage is TRBJ2-7; TRBD2 matches at 9 bases. CDR3 size: 13 residues. After removal of 6 bases from V and 2 bases from J, the junction contained 2 bases not matched to a gene. CDR1 SGHAT and CDR2 FQNNGV come from the germline V gene.

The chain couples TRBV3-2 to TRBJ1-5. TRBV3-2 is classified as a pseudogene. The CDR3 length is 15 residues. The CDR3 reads CASSPAPHSNQPQHF. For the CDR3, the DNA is TGTGCCAGCAGCCCGGCTCCCCATAGCAATCAGCCCCAGCATTTT.

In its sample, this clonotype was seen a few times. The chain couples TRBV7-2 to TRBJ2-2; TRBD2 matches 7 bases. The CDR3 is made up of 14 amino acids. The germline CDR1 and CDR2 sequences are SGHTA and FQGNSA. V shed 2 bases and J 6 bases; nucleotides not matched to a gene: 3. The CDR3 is CASSLTTSAGELFF. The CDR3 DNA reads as TGTGCCAGCAGCTTAACAACTAGCGCCGGGGAGCTGTTTTTT.

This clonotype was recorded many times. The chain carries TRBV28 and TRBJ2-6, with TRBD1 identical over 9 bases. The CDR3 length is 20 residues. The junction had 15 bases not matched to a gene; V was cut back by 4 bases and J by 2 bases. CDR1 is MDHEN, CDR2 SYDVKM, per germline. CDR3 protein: CASSSNLLTGGRTGANVLTF. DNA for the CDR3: TGTGCCAGCAGTTCCAACCTCCTGACAGGGGGTCGTACTGGGGCCAACGTCCTGACTTTC.

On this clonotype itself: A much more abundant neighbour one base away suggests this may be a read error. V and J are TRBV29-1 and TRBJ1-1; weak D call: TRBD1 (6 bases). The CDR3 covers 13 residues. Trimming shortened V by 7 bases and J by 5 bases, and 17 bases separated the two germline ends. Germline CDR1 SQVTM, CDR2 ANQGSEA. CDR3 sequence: CSALQGLGTEAFF. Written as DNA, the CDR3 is TGCAGCGCCCTACAGGGATTGGGGACTGAAGCTTTCTTT.

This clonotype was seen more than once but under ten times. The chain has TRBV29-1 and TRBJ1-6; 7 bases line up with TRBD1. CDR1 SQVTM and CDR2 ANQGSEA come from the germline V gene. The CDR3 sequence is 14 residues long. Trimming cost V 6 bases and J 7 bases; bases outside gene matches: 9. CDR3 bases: TGCAGCGTCGCTTCGACAGGGTACAATTCACCCCTCCACTTT. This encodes CSVASTGYNSPLHF.

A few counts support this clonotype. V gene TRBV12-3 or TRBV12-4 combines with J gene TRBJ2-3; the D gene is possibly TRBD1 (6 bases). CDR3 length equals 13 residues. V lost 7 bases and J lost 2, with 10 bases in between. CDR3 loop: CASILGATDTQYF. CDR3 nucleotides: TGTGCCAGCATCTTGGGGGCCACAGATACGCAGTATTTT.

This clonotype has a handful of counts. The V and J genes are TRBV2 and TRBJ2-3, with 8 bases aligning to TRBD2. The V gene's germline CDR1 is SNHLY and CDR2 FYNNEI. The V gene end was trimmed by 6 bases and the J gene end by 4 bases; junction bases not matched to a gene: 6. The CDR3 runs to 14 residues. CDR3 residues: CASRGTRLPDTQYF. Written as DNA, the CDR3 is TGTGCCAGCAGGGGGACTAGACTCCCAGATACGCAGTATTTT.

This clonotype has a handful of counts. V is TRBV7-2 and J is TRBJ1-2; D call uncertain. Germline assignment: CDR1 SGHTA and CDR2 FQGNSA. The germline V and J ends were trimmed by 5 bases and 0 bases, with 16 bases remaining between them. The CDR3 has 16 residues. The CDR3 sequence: CASSHEGRPPNYGYTF. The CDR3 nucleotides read TGTGCCAGCAGCCACGAAGGACGGCCTCCTAACTATGGCTACACCTTC.

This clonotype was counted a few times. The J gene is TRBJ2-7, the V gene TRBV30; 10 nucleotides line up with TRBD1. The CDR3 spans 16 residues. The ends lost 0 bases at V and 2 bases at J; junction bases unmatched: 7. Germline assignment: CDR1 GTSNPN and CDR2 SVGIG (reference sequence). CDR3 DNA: TGTGCCTGGAGTGTCCCGAGGACAGGGGGTACCTACGAGCAGTACTTC. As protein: CAWSVPRTGGTYEQYF.

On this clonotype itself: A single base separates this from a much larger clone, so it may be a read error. CDR3 nucleotide sequence: TGTGCCAGCACCGCCTCGCTTCGGCCCCCCCACTTT. It codes for CASTASLRPPHF. The rearrangement uses TRBV6-1 and TRBJ1-6; D not resolved. The CDR3 loop spans 12 amino acids. CDR1 is MNHNS, CDR2 SASEGT, per germline.